This T cell receptor (beta chain) was identified in a study of vaccination effects on CD4 cells after COVID-19. With the ViraFEST assay, the study expanded antigen-specific CD4+ T cells using viral peptide pools, then sequenced them. It was after roughly ten days of culture that CD4+ T cells were isolated. The individual was infected with SARS-CoV-2 between March and December 2020, as confirmed by PCR. On this clone itself: No antigen is known for it.

TCRdb keeps only in-frame clones here, not all; method: immunoSEQ multiplex PCR. In the table there are roughly 17,000 clones, about 70% of which are singletons. The CDR3 is 14 amino acids. Germline loops: CDR1 GTSNPN, CDR2 SVGIG (reference sequence). V was clipped by 1 base and J by 3 bases, with 10 bases between them. This chain joins TRBV30 and TRBJ1-5, with D possibly matching TRBD1 (6 bases). The sequenced sample was CD4+ T cells from PBMCs cultured with SARS-CoV-2 spike peptides, obtained before COVID-19 vaccination. The origin of this receptor is a human donor who had a prior SARS-CoV-2 infection. This CDR3 is CAWSGTAINQPQHF. The DNA for the CDR3 is TGTGCCTGGAGTGGGACAGCAATCAATCAGCCCCAGCATTTT.